Shown below are 3 T cell receptor beta chains from a single sample sequenced in a study of shared T cell receptors in the human thymus. Sequenced by immunoSEQ multiplex PCR; TCRdb stores in-frame clones only, minus some. The sample contains about 660,000 clones, roughly 88% of which appear only once. This sample was shared with a second study, whose subject was human thymus T cells.

Sequenced sample: thymocytes. The receptors here all came from a boy under two years old with a congenital heart defect.

The J gene is TRBJ2-5, the V gene TRBV15; the match to TRBD1 covers 8 bases. CDR1 and CDR2 (germline): LNHNV, YYDKDF (reference sequence). V lost 1 base to trimming and J lost 1 base; unmatched junction nucleotides: 5. This CDR3 is 16 amino acids long. The CDR3: CATSRVSTGAQETQYF. The CDR3 region has the DNA TGTGCCACCAGCAGAGTTTCGACAGGGGCCCAAGAGACCCAGTACTTC.

The genes are TRBV4-1 and TRBJ2-4; 11 nucleotides line up with TRBD1. J lost 0 bases, V lost 0 bases, and 7 bases had no gene match. Per germline, CDR1 MGHRA and CDR2 YSYEKL. There are 19 residues in the CDR3. The CDR3 DNA is TGCGCCAGCAGCCAAGATGGACAGGGGGCAATCTTAGCCAAAAACATTCAGTACTTC. Its protein is CASSQDGQGAILAKNIQYF.

This CDR3 reads CASSESGWASGRERKETQYF. The CDR3 DNA follows: TGCGCCAGCAGTGAGTCGGGGTGGGCTAGCGGGAGAGAGAGAAAAGAGACCCAGTACTTC. The V and J genes are TRBV10-2 and TRBJ2-5, with 10 bases identical to TRBD2. The CDR3 loop spans 20 amino acids. Unmatched junction bases numbered 16, after V lost 0 bases and J lost 3 bases. The germline CDR1 and CDR2 sequences are WSHSY and SAAADI.